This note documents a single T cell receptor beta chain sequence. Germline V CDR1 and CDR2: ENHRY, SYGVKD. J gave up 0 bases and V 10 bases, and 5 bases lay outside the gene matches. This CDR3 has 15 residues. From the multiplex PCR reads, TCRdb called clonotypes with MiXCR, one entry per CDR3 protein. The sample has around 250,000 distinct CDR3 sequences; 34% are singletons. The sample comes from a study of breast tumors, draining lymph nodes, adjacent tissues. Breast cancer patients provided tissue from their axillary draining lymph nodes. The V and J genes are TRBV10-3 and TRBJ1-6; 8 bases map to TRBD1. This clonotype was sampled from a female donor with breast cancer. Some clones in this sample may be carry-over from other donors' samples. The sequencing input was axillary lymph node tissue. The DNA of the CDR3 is TGTGCCACGGACAGGGCGAGCTCCTATAATTCACCCCTCCACTTT. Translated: CATDRASSYNSPLHF.